These 25 T cell receptor beta chains came from one sample sequenced in a study of PD-1 blockade in classical Hodgkin lymphoma. Each and every patient relapsed after autologous stem cell transplantation, and patients got differing brentuximab vedotin exposure. The authors purified CD4+ T cells from thawed PBMCs by magnetic negative selection. Sequencing used immunoSEQ multiplex PCR; TCRdb keeps in-frame clones, though not all of them. The data contain around 31,000 clones, less than 90% of them singletons. This specimen was CD4+ T cells from blood, taken at baseline. All receptors come from a human donor with classical Hodgkin lymphoma.

The CDR3: CASSSGAYNEQFF. CDR3 DNA: TGTGCCAGCTCCAGCGGAGCCTACAATGAGCAGTTCTTC. The chain employs TRBV7-9 and TRBJ2-1, with TRBD2 as a possible D gene (5 bases). From germline, CDR1 is SEHNR and CDR2 FQNEAQ (reference sequence). This CDR3 has 13 amino acids. V was trimmed by 8 bases and J by 2 bases, leaving 10 bases between them.

The chain joins TRBV6-5 to TRBJ2-5, with D possibly matching TRBD1 (6 bases). The J call may be faulty, since TRBJ2-7 better matches the DNA end. The CDR3 totals 13 residues. CDR1 and CDR2 from the germline V gene are MNHEY and SVGAGI. Here the CDR3 reads CAGGRGRGYEQYF. CDR3 nucleotide sequence: TGTGCCGGGGGTAGGGGGAGAGGCTACGAGCAGTACTTC.

The rearrangement links TRBV6-1 to TRBJ2-1; TRBD2 matches at 10 bases. The germline gives CDR1 MNHNS, CDR2 SASEGT. Unmatched junction bases numbered 8, after V lost 8 bases and J lost 4 bases. This CDR3 has 15 amino acids. Here the CDR3 DNA reads TGTGCCAGCTATAGCGGGAGGAGATCTTACAATGAGCAGTTCTTC. Protein: CASYSGRRSYNEQFF.

V gene TRBV19 combines with J gene TRBJ1-1; a possible D gene is TRBD1 (6 bases). Germline CDR1 reads LNHDA; CDR2 reads SQIVND (reference sequence). Trimming removed 3 bases at V and 6 bases at J, with 14 bases between. The CDR3 length is 14 residues. DNA for the CDR3: TGTGCCAGTAGTATTACAGGGTCCAGTCCTGAAGCTTTCTTT. This gives the protein CASSITGSSPEAFF.

The chain is built from TRBV4-2 and TRBJ2-1; the D gene is possibly TRBD2 (7 bases). Trimming took 0 bases from V and 6 from J, leaving 15 bases between them. This CDR3 spans 16 amino acids. From germline, CDR1 is LGHNA and CDR2 YNFKEQ. CDR3 loop: CASSQDGGRGTNEQFF. The CDR3 nucleotides read TGTGCCAGCAGCCAAGATGGGGGGCGGGGGACCAATGAGCAGTTCTTC.

J is TRBJ2-1 and V is TRBV19, with D unclear. In germline, CDR1 is LNHDA, CDR2 SQIVND (reference sequence). The CDR3 loop spans 16 amino acids. V shed 6 bases and J shed 4 bases, with 19 bases lying between them. The CDR3 DNA reads TGTGCCAGTAGCACTCCGGGCCGTCCTACTTACAATGAGCAGTTCTTC. Translating it yields CASSTPGRPTYNEQFF.

V gene TRBV4-1 combines with J gene TRBJ1-3; unclear D gene. The CDR3 is made up of 12 amino acids. V was clipped by 4 bases and J by 4 bases, with 5 bases between them. Germline loops: CDR1 MGHRA, CDR2 YSYEKL. In DNA form, the CDR3 reads TGCGCCAGCAGCCTTCCGGGAAACACCATATATTTT. It codes for CASSLPGNTIYF.

CDR3 bases: TGCGCCAGCAGCTACCGGGACAGCAACTACGAGCAGTACTTC. It encodes CASSYRDSNYEQYF. The chain is built from TRBV5-1 and TRBJ2-7; 7 bases align to TRBD1. The CDR3 contains 14 residues. The V segment lost 3 bases and the J segment 3 bases; nucleotides outside the gene matches: 6. Germline V gives CDR1 SGHRS, CDR2 YFSETQ.

The CDR3 reads CASSQGWGSEQYF. CDR3 nucleotide sequence: TGCGCCAGCAGCCAGGGATGGGGTTCCGAGCAGTACTTC. The V call is TRBV4-3, the J call TRBJ2-7; D remains unclear. The CDR3 is made up of 13 amino acids. V was trimmed by 3 bases and J by 6 bases, leaving 12 bases between them. In germline, CDR1 is LGHNA, CDR2 YSLEER.

This sequence joins TRBV18 and TRBJ1-2, with 9 bases matching TRBD1. Germline V gene data show CDR1 as KGHSH and CDR2 as LQKENI. Losses at the gene ends were 6 bases for V and 6 bases for J; bases not matched to a gene: 8. There are 14 residues in the CDR3. CDR3 in amino acids: CASSIRDREDGYTF. Written as DNA, the CDR3 is TGTGCCAGCTCTATCCGGGACAGGGAAGATGGCTACACCTTC.

For the CDR3, the DNA is TGTGCCAGCAGCCCAGCGGGAGGGTCGAACACCGGGGAGCTGTTTTTT. Its protein is CASSPAGGSNTGELFF. The V call is TRBV4-2, the J call TRBJ2-2; 10 nucleotides align to TRBD2. Germline V gene sequence: CDR1 LGHNA, CDR2 YNFKEQ. V was pared by 4 bases and J by 0 bases, with 2 bases of the junction left unmatched. The CDR3 is 16 residues long.

The rearrangement links TRBV25-1 to TRBJ2-5; 8 bases are a match to TRBD2. This CDR3 contains 14 residues. Germline V CDR1 and CDR2: MGHDK, SYGVNS. J gave up 7 bases and V 4 bases, and 8 bases lay outside the gene matches. CDR3 nucleotide sequence: TGTGCCAGCAGTGCTATCGGGAGGGGCGGGACCCAGTACTTC. This encodes CASSAIGRGGTQYF.

The CDR3 sequence: CASSKANPAPGNQPQHF. In DNA form, the CDR3 reads TGTGCCAGCAGCAAAGCGAACCCTGCTCCGGGCAATCAGCCCCAGCATTTT. The V and J genes are TRBV21-1 and TRBJ1-5. TRBV21-1 corresponds to a pseudogene. The CDR3 loop spans 17 amino acids.

The chain couples TRBV27 to TRBJ2-6; D uncertain. V lost 7 bases and J lost 0, with 13 bases in between. This CDR3 contains 16 residues. The germline CDR1 and CDR2 sequences are MNHEY and SMNVEV (reference sequence). Here the CDR3 DNA reads TGTGCCAGCAAGGGCGGATTCCTCTCTGGGGCCAACGTCCTGACTTTC. Encoded protein: CASKGGFLSGANVLTF.

The chain recombines TRBV28 with TRBJ2-7; perhaps TRBD2 as D (5 bases). CDR1 is MDHEN, CDR2 SYDVKM, per germline. V was trimmed by 2 bases and J by 3 bases, leaving 8 bases between them. The CDR3 runs to 13 residues. This CDR3 reads CASSLEGGYEQYF. CDR3 sequence (DNA): TGTGCCAGCAGTTTAGAGGGCGGCTACGAGCAGTACTTC.

The chain joins TRBV19 to TRBJ2-1; 10 bases map to TRBD2. V gave up 6 bases and J gave up 5 bases; unmatched junction bases: 19. The germline CDR1 and CDR2 sequences are LNHDA and SQIVND (reference sequence). The CDR3 totals 19 residues. CDR3 DNA sequence: TGTGCCAGTAGCAGAGACGGGACTAGCGCTTTCTCTACGGACAATGAGCAGTTCTTC. Protein: CASSRDGTSAFSTDNEQFF.

The chain carries TRBV2 and TRBJ1-1, with D unclear. The germline V and J ends were trimmed by 6 bases and 2 bases, with 13 bases remaining between them. The CDR3 consists of 14 residues. Germline lookup yields CDR1 SNHLY and CDR2 FYNNEI. CDR3 residues: CASRPAIANTEAFF. CDR3 nucleotides: TGTGCCAGCAGACCCGCTATAGCTAACACTGAAGCTTTCTTT. The entire variable domain, with the rest obtained from reference TRBV2 and TRBJ1-1, is as follows: EPEVTQTPSHQVTQMGQEVILRCVPISNHLYFYWYRQILGQKVEFLVSFYNNEISEKSEIFDDQFSVERPDGSNFTLKIRSTKLEDSAMYFCASRPAIANTEAFFGQGTRLTVV.

This rearrangement joins TRBV6-1 to TRBJ1-4; TRBD1 is a possible D gene (6 bases). V was cut by 10 bases and J by 7 bases, with 16 bases left in between. This CDR3 is 13 amino acids long. Per germline, CDR1 MNHNS and CDR2 SASEGT. CDR3 DNA sequence: TGTGCCATCTCACAGGGTTGGCGTGAAAAACTGTTTTTT. Amino acid sequence: CAISQGWREKLFF.

The chain joins TRBV5-1 to TRBJ2-5; TRBD1 is a possible D gene (5 bases). The germline V and J ends were trimmed by 3 bases and 0 bases, with 6 bases remaining between them. The CDR3 totals 13 residues. Germline values: CDR1 SGHRS, CDR2 YFSETQ. CDR3 sequence (DNA): TGCGCCAGCAGCTCGGACAACCAAGAGACCCAGTACTTC. It yields the protein CASSSDNQETQYF.

The chain employs TRBV19 and TRBJ1-2, with 7 positions matching TRBD1. The J segment lost 4 bases and the V segment lost 2 bases, leaving 4 bases of the junction unmatched. This CDR3 is built from 14 residues. The germline V gene encodes CDR1 LNHDA and CDR2 SQIVND (reference sequence). The DNA for the CDR3 is TGTGCCAGTAGTATACGACAGGGACCCTATGGCTACACCTTC. This gives the protein CASSIRQGPYGYTF.

The chain couples TRBV2 to TRBJ2-5; a weak D match, TRBD2 (6 bases). The V end lost 6 bases, the J end lost 4 bases, and 18 bases lay between the germline ends. This CDR3 is 15 amino acids long. Germline V gene sequence: CDR1 SNHLY, CDR2 FYNNEI. CDR3 region: CASSAERGFRETQYF. CDR3 sequence (DNA): TGTGCCAGCAGCGCGGAACGGGGGTTCCGAGAGACCCAGTACTTC.

The chain uses TRBV2 and TRBJ2-7; D uncertain. The CDR3 consists of 11 residues. Trimming pared 7 bases from V and 3 bases from J, leaving 7 bases between. The germline gives CDR1 SNHLY, CDR2 FYNNEI. The CDR3 loop reads CASIQSYEQYF. DNA of the CDR3: TGTGCCAGCATCCAGAGCTACGAGCAGTACTTC.

This clone occurred once. The chain combines TRBV5-4 with TRBJ2-1; 9 nucleotides match TRBD2. The CDR3 length is 16 residues. V lost 4 bases, J lost 6 bases, and 11 bases stayed unmatched. The germline gives CDR1 SGHNT, CDR2 YYREEE (reference sequence). CDR3 nucleotides: TGTGCCAGCAGCCCTCCCTCAGCGGGAGGTGGCAATGAGCAGTTCTTC. It is translated as CASSPPSAGGGNEQFF.

The rearrangement links TRBV5-4 to TRBJ2-6; no clear D. This CDR3 contains 15 residues. V lost 0 bases, J lost 0 bases, and 4 bases lay in between. Per the germline V gene, CDR1 is SGHNT and CDR2 is YYREEE (reference sequence). CDR3 residues: CASSLAGSGANVLTF. As DNA, the CDR3 is TGTGCCAGCAGCTTGGCTGGCTCTGGGGCCAACGTCCTGACTTTC.

V usage is TRBV19 and J usage is TRBJ1-1; D is possibly TRBD1 (6 bases). The CDR3 contains 14 residues. Between the trimmed V and J ends, which lost 8 bases and 2 bases, there was a span of 15 bases. Germline V CDR1 and CDR2: LNHDA, SQIVND (reference sequence). The CDR3 DNA reads TGTGCCAGTCTTAGGGGGGGGCGTAACACTGAAGCTTTCTTT. Its translation is CASLRGGRNTEAFF.